This TCR beta chain emerged from a study of shared clonotypes between healthy human individuals. The wider study: Three CD4 naive, three CD4 memory, two CD8 naive and one CD8 memory plate were used per donor.

The study ran the assay at deep level. Libraries were prepared by immunoSEQ multiplex PCR; TCRdb keeps only in-frame clonotypes and omits some of them. The sample has approximately 2,300,000 clones; 92% are singletons. Turning to this clone: The same CDR3 arises from other DNA sequences in this sample as well.

Each of the donors was a healthy adult who was HIV-negative and had not had a recent acute infection or vaccination. Every one of the donors was a Caucasian adult that lived in Nashville, Tennessee. Germline V gives CDR1 LNHDA, CDR2 SQIVND (reference sequence). The CDR3 runs to 15 residues. V was pared by 1 base and J by 4 bases, with 10 bases between. The chain carries TRBV19 and TRBJ2-2; tentative D call: TRBD2 (6 bases). This receptor was obtained from a man younger than 30 in good health. Some clones in this sample may be carry-over from other donors' samples. Sequenced: naive CD4+ T cells from PBMCs. Described subset: CD45RA+ positively selected. CDR3 loop: CASSIGLASTGELFF. Written as DNA, the CDR3 is TGTGCCAGTAGTATAGGTCTAGCGTCCACCGGGGAGCTGTTTTTT.